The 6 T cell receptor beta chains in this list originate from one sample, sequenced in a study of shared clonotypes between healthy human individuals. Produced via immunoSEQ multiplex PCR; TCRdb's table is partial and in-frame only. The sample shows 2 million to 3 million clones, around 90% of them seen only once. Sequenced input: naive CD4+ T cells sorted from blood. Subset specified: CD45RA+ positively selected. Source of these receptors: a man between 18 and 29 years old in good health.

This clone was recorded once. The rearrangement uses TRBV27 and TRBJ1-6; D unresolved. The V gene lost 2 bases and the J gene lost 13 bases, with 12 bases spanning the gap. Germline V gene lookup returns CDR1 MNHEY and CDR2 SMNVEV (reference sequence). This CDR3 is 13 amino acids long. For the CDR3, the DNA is TGTGCCAGCAGTTTAAAACCAGCCATGCCCCTCCACTTT. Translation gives CASSLKPAMPLHF.

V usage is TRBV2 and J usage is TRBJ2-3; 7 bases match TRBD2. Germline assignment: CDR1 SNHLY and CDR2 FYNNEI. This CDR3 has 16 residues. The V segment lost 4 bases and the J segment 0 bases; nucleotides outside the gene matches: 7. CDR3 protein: CASSVLLASSTDTQYF. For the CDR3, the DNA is TGTGCCAGCAGTGTACTACTAGCGAGTAGCACAGATACGCAGTATTTT.

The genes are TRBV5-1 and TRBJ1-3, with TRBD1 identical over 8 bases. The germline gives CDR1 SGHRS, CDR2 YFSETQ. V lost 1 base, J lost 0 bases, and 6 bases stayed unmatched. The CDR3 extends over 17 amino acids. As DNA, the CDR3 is TGCGCCAGCAGCTTGTATCCAGGGGGCCGCTCTGGAAACACCATATATTTT. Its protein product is CASSLYPGGRSGNTIYF.

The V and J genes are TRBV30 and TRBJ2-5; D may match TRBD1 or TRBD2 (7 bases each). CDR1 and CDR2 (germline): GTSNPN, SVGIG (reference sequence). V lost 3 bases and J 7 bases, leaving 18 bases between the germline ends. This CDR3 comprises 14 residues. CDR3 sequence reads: CAWRYRGGVGTQYF. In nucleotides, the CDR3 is TGTGCCTGGAGATACAGGGGAGGGGTCGGGACCCAGTACTTC. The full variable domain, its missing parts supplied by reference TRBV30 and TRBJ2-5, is SQTIHQWPATLVQPVGSPLSLECTVEGTSNPNLYWYRQAAGRGLQLLFYSVGIGQISSEVPQNLSASRPQDRQFILSSKKLLLSDSGFYLCAWRYRGGVGTQYFGPGTRLLVL.

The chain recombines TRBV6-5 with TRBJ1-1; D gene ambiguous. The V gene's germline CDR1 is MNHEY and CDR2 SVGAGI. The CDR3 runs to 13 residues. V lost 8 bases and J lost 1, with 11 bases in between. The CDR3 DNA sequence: TGTGCCAGCTTTCAAGGGAGGAACACTGAAGCTTTCTTT. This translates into CASFQGRNTEAFF.

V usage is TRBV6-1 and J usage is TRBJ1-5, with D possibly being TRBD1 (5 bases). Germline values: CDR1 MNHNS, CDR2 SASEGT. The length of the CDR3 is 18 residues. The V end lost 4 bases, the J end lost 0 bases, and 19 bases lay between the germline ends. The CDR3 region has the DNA TGTGCCAGCAGTGGGGGGGTTAGCACATCCTATAGCAATCAGCCCCAGCATTTT. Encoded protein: CASSGGVSTSYSNQPQHF.